Below, 14 T cell receptor beta chains from the same sample are listed, as sequenced in a study of PD-1 blockade in classical Hodgkin lymphoma. All patients experienced relapse after autologous stem cell transplantation, and brentuximab vedotin exposure was variable. Data came from immunoSEQ multiplex PCR; TCRdb stores just in-frame clones and leaves some out. The sample shows approximately 100,000 clones, 85% to 90% of them seen only once. The sequencing here drew on peripheral blood mononuclear cells (PBMCs), taken before the second cycle of nivolumab. These receptors all stem from a human donor with classical Hodgkin lymphoma.

This rearrangement joins TRBV5-4 to TRBJ2-2, with 8 bases that match TRBD2. CDR3 length equals 14 residues. From germline, CDR1 is SGHNT and CDR2 YYREEE (reference sequence). Trimming removed 4 bases from V and 7 bases from J; junction bases left unmatched: 6. The CDR3 DNA is TGTGCCAGCAGCCCGACTAGCGTTGGCGGGGAGCTGTTTTTT. This gives the protein CASSPTSVGGELFF.

The chain employs TRBV9 and TRBJ2-2, with 15 bases matching TRBD2. Germline V lookup: CDR1 SGDLS, CDR2 YYNGEE. The V gene end was trimmed by 0 bases and the J gene end by 1 base; junction bases not matched to a gene: 1. This CDR3 spans 18 amino acids. CDR3: CASSVGTSGGVNTGELFF. Written as DNA, the CDR3 is TGTGCCAGCAGCGTAGGGACTAGCGGGGGGGTGAACACCGGGGAGCTGTTTTTT.

V gene TRBV9 combines with J gene TRBJ2-1; 8 bases line up with TRBD2. CDR1 is SGDLS, CDR2 YYNGEE, per germline. V was pared by 0 bases and J by 4 bases, with 6 bases of the junction left unmatched. This CDR3 contains 16 residues. The CDR3 DNA sequence: TGTGCCAGCAGCGTAGGCAGCGGGGGCCTGTACAATGAGCAGTTCTTC. Protein sequence: CASSVGSGGLYNEQFF.

The V call is TRBV5-1, the J call TRBJ2-5, with D possibly TRBD2 on 5 matching bases. CDR1 is SGHRS and CDR2 is YFSETQ in the germline V gene. This CDR3 region has 15 residues. The V end lost 4 bases, the J end lost 5 bases, and 18 bases lay between the germline ends. CDR3 in amino acids: CASSNTVGSGETQYF. CDR3 sequence (DNA): TGCGCCAGCAGCAATACCGTAGGGAGTGGGGAGACCCAGTACTTC.

The chain recombines TRBV2 with TRBJ1-2; no firm D call. This CDR3 has 12 residues. V lost 6 bases to trimming and J lost 5 bases, with 10 bases between them. In germline, CDR1 is SNHLY, CDR2 FYNNEI. CDR3 loop: CASSRPRYGYTF. CDR3 nucleotide sequence: TGTGCCAGCAGCAGGCCGCGGTATGGCTACACCTTC.

This clone turned up a few times. The chain combines TRBV13 with TRBJ2-5; the D is unclear. CDR1 is PRHDT and CDR2 is FYEKMQ in the germline V gene (reference sequence). CDR3 length: 13 amino acids. Between the trimmed V and J ends, which lost 3 bases and 5 bases, there was a span of 10 bases. CDR3 coding DNA: TGTGCCAGCAGCTTCGGCCTGGGGGAGACCCAGTACTTC. Protein: CASSFGLGETQYF. The full variable domain, its missing parts supplied by reference TRBV13 and TRBJ2-5, is AAGVIQSPRHLIKEKRETATLKCYPIPRHDTVYWYQQGPGQDPQFLISFYEKMQSDKGSIPDRFSAQQFSDYHSELNMSSLELGDSALYFCASSFGLGETQYFGPGTRLLVL.

In this sample, this clone turned up once. This chain joins TRBV9 and TRBJ2-3; D is undetermined. Trimming pared 2 bases from V and 2 bases from J, leaving 9 bases between. CDR1 SGDLS and CDR2 YYNGEE come from the germline V gene. The CDR3 is 14 residues long. The CDR3 bases are TGTGCCAGCAGCGTGTCCGGGTACACAGATACGCAGTATTTT. Its protein product is CASSVSGYTDTQYF.

The chain links TRBV9 to TRBJ1-6; TRBD1 aligns across 7 bases. Trimming cost V 4 bases and J 4 bases; bases outside gene matches: 5. Per the germline V gene, CDR1 is SGDLS and CDR2 is YYNGEE. The CDR3 is 15 residues long. CDR3 sequence reads: CASSFRQGYNSPLHF. Written as DNA, the CDR3 is TGTGCCAGCAGCTTTCGACAGGGATATAATTCACCCCTCCACTTT.

The chain uses TRBV6-1 and TRBJ1-1, with D hard to call. The V and J ends lost 7 bases and 4 bases respectively, with 7 bases between them. This CDR3 is 11 amino acids long. Per germline, CDR1 MNHNS and CDR2 SASEGT. This chain's CDR3 is CASTGATEAFF. The CDR3 nucleotides are TGTGCCAGCACCGGAGCCACTGAAGCTTTCTTT.

The chain uses TRBV2 and TRBJ1-2; TRBD1 aligns across 7 bases. The CDR3 contains 13 residues. The trim removed 9 bases at V and 1 base at J, leaving 5 bases unmatched. Germline CDR1 reads SNHLY; CDR2 reads FYNNEI. The CDR3, as DNA: TGTGCCAGGGGGACAGAGCATAACTATGGCTACACCTTC. It specifies CARGTEHNYGYTF.

V is TRBV6-1 and J is TRBJ1-3, with 9 bases that match TRBD1. V gave up 6 bases and J gave up 2 bases; unmatched junction bases: 5. Germline V gene sequence: CDR1 MNHNS, CDR2 SASEGT. The CDR3 has 15 amino acids. The CDR3 reads CASRWDRDPGNTIYF. Written as DNA, the CDR3 is TGTGCCAGCAGATGGGACAGGGACCCTGGAAACACCATATATTTT.

The rearrangement uses TRBV4-1 and TRBJ2-7; TRBD1 is a possible D gene (6 bases). Germline CDR1 is MGHRA and CDR2 is YSYEKL. V dropped 0 bases and J dropped 3 bases, with 18 bases sitting between them. This CDR3 contains 17 residues. DNA of the CDR3: TGCGCCAGCAGCCAAGATACGACCCACAGGGACGTCTACGAGCAGTACTTC. Amino acid sequence: CASSQDTTHRDVYEQYF.

The CDR3 region is CASSLIGQVMNTEAFF. The CDR3 nucleotides read TGTGCCAGCAGTTTAATAGGACAGGTCATGAACACTGAAGCTTTCTTT. This chain joins TRBV28 and TRBJ1-1; 7 bases agree with TRBD1. The CDR3 has 16 residues. The germline CDR1 and CDR2 sequences are MDHEN and SYDVKM. Unmatched junction bases numbered 6, after V lost 2 bases and J lost 0 bases.

The CDR3 region is CASSGWRGPNTEAFF. As DNA, the CDR3 is TGTGCCAGCAGTGGGTGGAGGGGACCGAACACTGAAGCTTTCTTT. This sequence joins TRBV6-1 and TRBJ1-1; maybe TRBD1 (5 bases). V was pared by 4 bases and J by 1 base, with 13 bases between. Germline V gives CDR1 MNHNS, CDR2 SASEGT. This CDR3 region has 15 residues.